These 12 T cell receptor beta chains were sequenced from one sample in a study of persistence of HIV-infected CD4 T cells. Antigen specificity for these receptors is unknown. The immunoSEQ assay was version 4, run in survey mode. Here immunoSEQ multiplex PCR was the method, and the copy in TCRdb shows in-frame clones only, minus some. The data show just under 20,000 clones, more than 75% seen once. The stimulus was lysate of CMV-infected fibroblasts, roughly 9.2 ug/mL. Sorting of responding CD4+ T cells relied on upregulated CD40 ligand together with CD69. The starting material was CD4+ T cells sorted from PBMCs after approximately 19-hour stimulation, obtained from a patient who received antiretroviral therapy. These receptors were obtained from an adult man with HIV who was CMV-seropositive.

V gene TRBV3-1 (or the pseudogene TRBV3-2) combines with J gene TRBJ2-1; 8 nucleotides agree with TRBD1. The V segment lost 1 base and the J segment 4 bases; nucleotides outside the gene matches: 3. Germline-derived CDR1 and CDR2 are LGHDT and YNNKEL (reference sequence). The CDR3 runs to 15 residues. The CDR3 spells CASSQGGQAYNEQFF. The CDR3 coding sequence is TGTGCCAGCAGCCAAGGGGGACAGGCGTACAATGAGCAGTTCTTC.

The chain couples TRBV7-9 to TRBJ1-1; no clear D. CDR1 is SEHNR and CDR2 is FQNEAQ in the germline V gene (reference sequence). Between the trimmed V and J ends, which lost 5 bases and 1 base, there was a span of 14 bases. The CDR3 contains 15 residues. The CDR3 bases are TGTGCCAGCAGCCCCCCAACGGTGGGGAACACTGAAGCTTTCTTT. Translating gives CASSPPTVGNTEAFF.

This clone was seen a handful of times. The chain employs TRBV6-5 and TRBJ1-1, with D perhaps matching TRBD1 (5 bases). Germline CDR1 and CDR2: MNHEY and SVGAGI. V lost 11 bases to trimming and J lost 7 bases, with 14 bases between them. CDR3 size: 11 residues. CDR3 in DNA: TGTGCCTCCGGTGAGGGGCGTGAAGCTTTCTTT. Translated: CASGEGREAFF.

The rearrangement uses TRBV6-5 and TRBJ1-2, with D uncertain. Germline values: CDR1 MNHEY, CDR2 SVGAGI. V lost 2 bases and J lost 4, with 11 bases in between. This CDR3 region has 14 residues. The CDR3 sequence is CASSYRSSGYGYTF. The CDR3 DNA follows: TGTGCCAGCAGTTACAGGTCCTCAGGCTATGGCTACACCTTC.

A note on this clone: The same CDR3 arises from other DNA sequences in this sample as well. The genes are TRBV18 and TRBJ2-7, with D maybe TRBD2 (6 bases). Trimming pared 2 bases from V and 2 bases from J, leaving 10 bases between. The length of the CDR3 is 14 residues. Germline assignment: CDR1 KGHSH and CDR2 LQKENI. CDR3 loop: CASSPGGLAYEQYF. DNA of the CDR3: TGTGCCAGCTCACCAGGGGGGTTGGCCTACGAGCAGTACTTC.

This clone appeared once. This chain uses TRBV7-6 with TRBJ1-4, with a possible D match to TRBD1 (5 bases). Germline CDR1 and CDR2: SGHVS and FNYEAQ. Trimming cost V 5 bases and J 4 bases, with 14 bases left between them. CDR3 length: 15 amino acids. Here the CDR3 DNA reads TGTGCCAGCAGCCCCCGCGGGGGTAGTAATGAAAAACTGTTTTTT. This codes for CASSPRGGSNEKLFF. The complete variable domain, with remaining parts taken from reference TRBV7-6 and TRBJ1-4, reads GAGVSQSPRYKVTKRGQDVALRCDPISGHVSLYWYRQALGQGPEFLTYFNYEAQQDKSGLPNDRFSAERPEGSISTLTIQRTEQRDSAMYRCASSPRGGSNEKLFFGSGTQLSVL.

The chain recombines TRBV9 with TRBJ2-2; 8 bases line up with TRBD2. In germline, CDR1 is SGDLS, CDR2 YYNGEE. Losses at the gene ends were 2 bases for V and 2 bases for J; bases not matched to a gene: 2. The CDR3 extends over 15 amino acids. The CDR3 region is CASSVGGANTGELFF. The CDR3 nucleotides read TGTGCCAGCAGCGTCGGGGGGGCAAACACCGGGGAGCTGTTTTTT.

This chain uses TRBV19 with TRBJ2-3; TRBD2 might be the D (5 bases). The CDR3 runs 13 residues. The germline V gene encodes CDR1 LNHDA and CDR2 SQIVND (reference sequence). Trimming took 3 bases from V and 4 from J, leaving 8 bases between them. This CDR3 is CASSIGLSDTQYF. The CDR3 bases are TGTGCCAGTAGTATCGGACTTTCAGATACGCAGTATTTT. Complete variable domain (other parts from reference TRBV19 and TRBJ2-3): DGGITQSPKYLFRKEGQNVTLSCEQNLNHDAMYWYRQDPGQGLRLIYYSQIVNDFQKGDIAEGYSVSREKKESFPLTVTSAQKNPTAFYLCASSIGLSDTQYFGPGTRLTVL.

CDR3 protein: CASSRDRGRTITEAFF. The CDR3 bases are TGTGCCAGCAGCAGAGACAGGGGCAGGACGATCACTGAAGCTTTCTTT. The gene calls are TRBV25-1 and TRBJ1-1; 8 bases line up with TRBD1. The CDR3 consists of 16 residues. Germline V CDR1 and CDR2: MGHDK, SYGVNS. Trimming cost V 6 bases and J 4 bases; bases outside gene matches: 13.

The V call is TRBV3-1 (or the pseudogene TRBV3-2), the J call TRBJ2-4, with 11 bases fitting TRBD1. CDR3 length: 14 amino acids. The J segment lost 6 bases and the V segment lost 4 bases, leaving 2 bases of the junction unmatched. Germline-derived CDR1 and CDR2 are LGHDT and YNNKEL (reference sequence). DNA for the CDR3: TGTGCCAGCAGCCGAGGGACAGGGGGAAACATTCAGTACTTC. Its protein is CASSRGTGGNIQYF.

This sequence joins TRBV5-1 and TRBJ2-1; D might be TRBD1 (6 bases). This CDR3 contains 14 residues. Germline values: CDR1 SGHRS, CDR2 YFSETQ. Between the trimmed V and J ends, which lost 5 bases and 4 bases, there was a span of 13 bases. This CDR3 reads CASSSGTLYNEQFF. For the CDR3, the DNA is TGCGCCAGCAGTTCCGGGACACTGTACAATGAGCAGTTCTTC.

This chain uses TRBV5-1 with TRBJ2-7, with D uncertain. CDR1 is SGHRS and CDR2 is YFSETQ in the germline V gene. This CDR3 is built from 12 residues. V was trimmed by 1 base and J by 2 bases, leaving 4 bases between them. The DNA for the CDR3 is TGCGCCAGCAGCTTGTCTACCTACGAGCAGTACTTC. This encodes CASSLSTYEQYF.